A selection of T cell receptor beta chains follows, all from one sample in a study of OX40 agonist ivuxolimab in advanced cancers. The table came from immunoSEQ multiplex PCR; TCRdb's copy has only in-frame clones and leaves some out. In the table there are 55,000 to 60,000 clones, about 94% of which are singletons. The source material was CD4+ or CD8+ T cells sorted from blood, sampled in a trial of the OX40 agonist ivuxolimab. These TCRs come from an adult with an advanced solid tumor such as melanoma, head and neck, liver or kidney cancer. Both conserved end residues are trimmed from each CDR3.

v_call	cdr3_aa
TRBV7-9	ASSRLTGSSGNTIY
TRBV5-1	ASSLDTLNTEAF
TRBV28	ASSFITSGIDTQY
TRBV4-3	ASSQPSGSSTDTQY
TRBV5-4	ASSLRDRGAEQY
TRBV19	ASRPGQGVGELF
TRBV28	ASSLSPDSEKLF
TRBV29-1	SVGTGSSYEQY
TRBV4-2	ASSPGTGVNYGYT
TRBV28	ASSPYLGGEQY
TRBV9	ASSVEGSLNYGYT
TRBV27	ASSSAGGGGYT
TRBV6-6	AIQRDYEQY
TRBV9	ASSVGDSNYGYT
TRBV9	ASSPGTAPYEQY
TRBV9	ASSVSGVGETQY
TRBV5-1	ASSLKGTDTQY
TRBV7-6	ASSLGTNTEAF